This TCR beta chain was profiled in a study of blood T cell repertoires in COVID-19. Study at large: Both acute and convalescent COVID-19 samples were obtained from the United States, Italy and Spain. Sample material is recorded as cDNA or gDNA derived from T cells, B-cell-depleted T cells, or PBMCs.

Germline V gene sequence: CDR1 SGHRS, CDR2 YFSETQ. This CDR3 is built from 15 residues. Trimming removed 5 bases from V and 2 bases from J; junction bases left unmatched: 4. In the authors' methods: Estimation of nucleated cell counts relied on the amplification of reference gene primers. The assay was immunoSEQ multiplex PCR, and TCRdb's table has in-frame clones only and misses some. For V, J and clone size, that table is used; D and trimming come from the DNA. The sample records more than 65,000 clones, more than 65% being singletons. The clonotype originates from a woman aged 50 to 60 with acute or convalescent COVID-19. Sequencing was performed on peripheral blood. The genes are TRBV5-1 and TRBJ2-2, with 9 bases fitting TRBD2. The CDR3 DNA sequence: TGCGCCAGCAGACAAGCGGGGGGTAACACCGGGGAGCTGTTTTTT. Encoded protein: CASRQAGGNTGELFF. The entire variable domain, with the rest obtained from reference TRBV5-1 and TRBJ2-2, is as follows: KAGVTQTPRYLIKTRGQQVTLSCSPISGHRSVSWYQQTPGQGLQFLFEYFSETQRNKGNFPGRFSGRQFSNSRSEMNVSTLELGDSALYLCASRQAGGNTGELFFGEGSRLTVL.